These 25 T cell receptor beta chains originate from one sample sequenced in a study of OX40 agonist ivuxolimab in advanced cancers. Method: immunoSEQ multiplex PCR; TCRdb's copy keeps in-frame clones and lacks some. The sample includes some 81,000 clones, roughly 91% of them seen just once. Source: CD4+ or CD8+ T cells sorted from blood, taken in a trial of the OX40 agonist ivuxolimab. Every receptor here comes from an adult with an advanced solid tumor such as melanoma, head and neck, liver or kidney cancer.

The chain recombines TRBV7-2 with TRBJ2-7; 12 positions agree with TRBD2. J gave up 4 bases and V 5 bases, and 6 bases lay outside the gene matches. The CDR3 runs to 15 residues. Germline CDR1 SGHTA, CDR2 FQGNSA. CDR3 loop: CASSRTSGTIYEQYF. As DNA, the CDR3 is TGTGCCAGCAGCCGGACTAGCGGGACGATATACGAGCAGTACTTC.

The chain couples TRBV28 to TRBJ1-5; D is uncertain. Germline V gene lookup returns CDR1 MDHEN and CDR2 SYDVKM. Trimming took 7 bases from V and 7 from J, leaving 11 bases between them. There are 12 residues in the CDR3. CDR3 residues: CASKRVGQPQHF. CDR3 nucleotides: TGTGCCAGCAAACGGGTGGGCCAGCCCCAGCATTTT.

The V gene is TRBV6-6, the J gene TRBJ1-1; D gene ambiguous. Germline loops: CDR1 MNHNY, CDR2 SVGAGI (reference sequence). This CDR3 comprises 13 residues. V was clipped by 1 base and J by 4 bases, with 7 bases between them. CDR3 protein: CASSYFSTTEAFF. Here the CDR3 DNA reads TGTGCCAGCAGTTACTTTTCCACCACTGAAGCTTTCTTT.

This rearrangement joins TRBV19 to TRBJ1-2; TRBD1 matches at 11 bases. The length of the CDR3 is 16 residues. Germline V gene sequence: CDR1 LNHDA, CDR2 SQIVND (reference sequence). With V trimmed by 0 bases and J by 2 bases, 2 bases remained unmatched. The CDR3 reads CASSIDGQGANYGYTF. CDR3 coding DNA: TGTGCCAGTAGTATAGATGGACAGGGGGCGAACTATGGCTACACCTTC.

With regard to this clone: At one end the junction does not follow the germline gene, possibly because of a read error. The chain joins TRBV18 to TRBJ2-1, with D unclear. The CDR3 runs 11 residues. The V gene's germline CDR1 is KGHSH and CDR2 LQKENI. The CDR3 DNA is TGTACCAGCTCACCACCCGGTGAGCAGTTCTTC. As protein: CTSSPPGEQFF.

The rearrangement uses TRBV5-1 and TRBJ1-2; D is perhaps TRBD1 (6 bases). CDR3 length equals 16 residues. CDR1 SGHRS and CDR2 YFSETQ come from the germline V gene. V lost 7 bases to trimming and J lost 5 bases, with 24 bases between them. CDR3 in DNA: TGCGCCAGCGCACAAACCTCCGGGACAATCGCATATGGCTACACCTTC. Translation gives CASAQTSGTIAYGYTF.

This clone was seen only a few times. The chain uses TRBV7-9 and TRBJ1-1; D call uncertain. Germline V gene data show CDR1 as SEHNR and CDR2 as FQNEAQ (reference sequence). The ends were cut back, 4 bases at V and 3 bases at J, with 6 bases in the middle. The CDR3 length is 12 residues. CDR3 nucleotides: TGTGCCAGCAGCTCACTGTACACTGAAGCTTTCTTT. Translating gives CASSSLYTEAFF.

The table lists this clone with a count of one. The rearrangement links TRBV11-2 to TRBJ2-5, with D possibly TRBD2 on 5 matching bases. Germline V gene data show CDR1 as SGHAT and CDR2 as FQNNGV. Trimming took off 3 bases at V and 2 bases at J, with 16 bases between the two ends. This CDR3 has 16 amino acids. The DNA of the CDR3 is TGTGCCAGCAGCTTCGGGATACAGCGGCCTCAAGAGACCCAGTACTTC. It yields the protein CASSFGIQRPQETQYF.

The gene calls are TRBV19 and TRBJ2-3; 9 bases fit TRBD2. The CDR3 has 15 amino acids. V lost 3 bases to trimming and J lost 3 bases; unmatched junction nucleotides: 4. Germline V gene sequence: CDR1 LNHDA, CDR2 SQIVND (reference sequence). DNA of the CDR3: TGTGCCAGTAGTATTCTAGCGGGACAAACAGATACGCAGTATTTT. It yields the protein CASSILAGQTDTQYF.

The V and J genes are TRBV11-2 and TRBJ2-1; 10 bases map to TRBD2. Germline CDR1 SGHAT, CDR2 FQNNGV. Losses at the gene ends were 3 bases for V and 8 bases for J; bases not matched to a gene: 1. This CDR3 comprises 13 residues. The CDR3 coding sequence is TGTGCCAGCAGCTTCGGGACTAGCGATGAGCAGTTCTTC. Protein sequence: CASSFGTSDEQFF.

CDR3 DNA: TGTGCCAGCAGTCTCCCCGGAGACGCTACGAGCGACGAGCAGTACTTC. This sequence encodes CASSLPGDATSDEQYF. The rearrangement joins TRBV28 to TRBJ2-7, with D unresolved. The V end lost 5 bases, the J end lost 5 bases, and 22 bases lay between the germline ends. CDR1 is MDHEN, CDR2 SYDVKM, per germline. The CDR3 totals 16 residues.

The CDR3 sequence: CASSRGRSNTEAFF. In nucleotides, the CDR3 is TGTGCCAGCAGCCGAGGACGGTCGAACACTGAAGCTTTCTTT. The chain recombines TRBV13 with TRBJ1-1, with unresolved D. Trimming stripped 5 bases from V and 1 base from J, with 11 bases between. Germline lookup yields CDR1 PRHDT and CDR2 FYEKMQ (reference sequence). CDR3 size: 14 residues. Complete variable domain (other parts from reference TRBV13 and TRBJ1-1): AAGVIQSPRHLIKEKRETATLKCYPIPRHDTVYWYQQGPGQDPQFLISFYEKMQSDKGSIPDRFSAQQFSDYHSELNMSSLELGDSALYFCASSRGRSNTEAFFGQGTRLTVV.

V gene TRBV6-6 combines with J gene TRBJ2-2, with D perhaps TRBD1 (5 bases). This CDR3 is built from 15 residues. CDR1 is MNHNY and CDR2 is SVGAGI in the germline V gene (reference sequence). The V end was cut by 7 bases, the J end by 1 base, with 13 bases between. This chain's CDR3 is CASTGHSLNTGELFF. The CDR3, as DNA: TGTGCCAGCACAGGGCATTCCTTGAACACCGGGGAGCTGTTTTTT.

This chain connects TRBV5-4 to TRBJ2-1; D tentatively reads TRBD1 or TRBD2 (5 bases each). The germline V gene has CDR1 SGHNT and CDR2 YYREEE (reference sequence). The CDR3 spans 14 residues. Trimming cost V 4 bases and J 7 bases, with 15 bases left between them. The CDR3 loop reads CASSPIGRENEQFF. In DNA, the CDR3 is TGTGCCAGCAGCCCCATAGGCAGGGAGAATGAGCAGTTCTTC.

V gene TRBV7-2 combines with J gene TRBJ1-2, with 9 bases lining up with TRBD1. CDR1 SGHTA and CDR2 FQGNSA come from the germline V gene. This CDR3 has 13 residues. With 6 bases clipped from V and 3 bases from J, the junction kept 2 bases outside the gene matches. The DNA for the CDR3 is TGTGCCAGCAGACGACAGGGGGACTATGGCTACACCTTC. Protein product: CASRRQGDYGYTF. The full variable domain, its missing parts supplied by reference TRBV7-2 and TRBJ1-2, is GAGVSQSPSNKVTEKGKDVELRCDPISGHTALYWYRQSLGQGLEFLIYFQGNSAPDKSGLPSDRFSAERTGGSVSTLTIQRTQQEDSAVYLCASRRQGDYGYTFGSGTRLTVV.

The CDR3 protein is CASSFPGTSGYSYNEQFF. The CDR3 DNA follows: TGCGCCAGCAGCTTTCCCGGGACTAGCGGATACTCCTACAATGAGCAGTTCTTC. V and J are TRBV5-1 and TRBJ2-1; TRBD2 matches 11 bases. Germline loops: CDR1 SGHRS, CDR2 YFSETQ. V trimming: 2 bases; J trimming: 0 bases; junction bases outside the gene matches: 7. This CDR3 comprises 18 residues.

The CDR3 loop reads CASSLPGYNSPLHF. The DNA for the CDR3 is TGTGCCAGCAGCTTACCTGGGTATAATTCACCCCTCCACTTT. The V gene is TRBV5-6, the J gene TRBJ1-6; D uncertain. The germline V and J ends were trimmed by 2 bases and 4 bases, with 7 bases remaining between them. The CDR3 totals 14 residues. Germline-derived CDR1 and CDR2 are SGHDT and YYEEEE.

The V and J genes are TRBV19 and TRBJ2-1; 8 nucleotides line up with TRBD2. With 6 bases clipped from V and 7 bases from J, the junction kept 8 bases outside the gene matches. Germline CDR1 reads LNHDA; CDR2 reads SQIVND (reference sequence). The CDR3 covers 14 residues. Here the CDR3 DNA reads TGTGCCAGTAGCGGGACTAGGGGGGGTAATGAGCAGTTCTTC. Amino acids: CASSGTRGGNEQFF.

This chain connects TRBV7-2 to TRBJ1-5; tentatively, D is TRBD1 (5 bases). CDR3 length: 16 residues. CDR1 is SGHTA, CDR2 FQGNSA, per germline. The ends were cut back, 1 base at V and 1 base at J, with 11 bases in the middle. The CDR3 DNA is TGTGCCAGCAGCTTAGTAAATGAGGGGAGCAATCAGCCCCAGCATTTT. Translated: CASSLVNEGSNQPQHF.

V usage is TRBV7-9 and J usage is TRBJ1-3, with 8 bases aligning to TRBD1. The V gene end was trimmed by 2 bases and the J gene end by 4 bases; junction bases not matched to a gene: 4. Germline-derived CDR1 and CDR2 are SEHNR and FQNEAQ (reference sequence). The CDR3 length is 15 residues. CDR3: CASSLRQGAGNTIYF. The DNA for the CDR3 is TGTGCCAGCAGCTTAAGGCAGGGGGCCGGAAACACCATATATTTT.

The CDR3 DNA reads as TGTGCCAGCAGCCCCAGACTAGCGGGAGGGATAGGTGAGCAGTTCTTC. It is translated as CASSPRLAGGIGEQFF. The chain employs TRBV5-6 and TRBJ2-1; 14 bases agree with TRBD2. This CDR3 is built from 16 residues. Germline V gene lookup returns CDR1 SGHDT and CDR2 YYEEEE. V was pared by 4 bases and J by 9 bases, with 9 bases of the junction left unmatched.

The DNA of the CDR3 is TGTGCCAGCAGCATTTCCGGGACAGGGCTCTACGAGCAGTACTTC. The encoded protein is CASSISGTGLYEQYF. The chain combines TRBV7-3 with TRBJ2-7; 9 positions match TRBD1. This CDR3 region has 15 residues. Germline values: CDR1 SGHTA, CDR2 FQGTGA. The trim removed 5 bases at V and 3 bases at J, leaving 8 bases unmatched.

The sample holds a few counts of this clone. CDR3 in DNA: TGTGCCAGCAGTTCCGGGACAGGGAGCGTTCGAGGTCAGCCCCAGCATTTT. This encodes CASSSGTGSVRGQPQHF. The V gene is TRBV2, the J gene TRBJ1-5; 9 bases agree with TRBD1. After removal of 5 bases from V and 6 bases from J, the junction contained 14 bases not matched to a gene. CDR1 and CDR2 (germline): SNHLY, FYNNEI. CDR3 length: 17 residues.

This sequence joins TRBV19 and TRBJ1-1; tentatively, D is TRBD1 (5 bases). The CDR3 totals 14 residues. Germline V gene lookup returns CDR1 LNHDA and CDR2 SQIVND (reference sequence). V lost 5 bases and J 0 bases, leaving 10 bases between the germline ends. The DNA of the CDR3 is TGTGCCAGTAGTCCTGGGACCCTGAACACTGAAGCTTTCTTT. Protein product: CASSPGTLNTEAFF.

The chain couples TRBV11-3 to TRBJ1-3; D is uncertain. CDR3 length: 13 amino acids. Per the germline V gene, CDR1 is SGHNT and CDR2 is YENEEA. The V and J ends lost 5 bases and 3 bases respectively, with 8 bases between them. The CDR3 protein is CASSPTGGNTIYF. The DNA for the CDR3 is TGTGCCAGCAGCCCGACCGGTGGAAACACCATATATTTT.